This T cell receptor beta chain was sequenced for a study of cytomegalovirus exposure and HLA in healthy donors. CDR1 and CDR2 (germline): LGHNA, YSLEER. The CDR3 sequence is 17 residues long. Worth noting for this clone: Relative to the germline gene, one junction end is altered; a read error may explain this.

The PCR contained 60 Vbeta and 13 Jbeta primers. Some clones are missing from TCRdb's copy, which holds only in-frame ones; the method was immunoSEQ multiplex PCR. This sample has 200,000 to 300,000 clones, with roughly 81% found just once. The sample was PBMCs. This TCR came from a woman aged 40-49 years in good health and CMV-seropositive. The chain links TRBV4-3 to TRBJ2-5; 9 bases agree with TRBD2. Written as DNA, the CDR3 is TGCGCCAGCAGCCAAGATCTGGCGGGAGGGGGTCAAGGGACCCAGTACTTC. This codes for CASSQDLAGGGQGTQYF.